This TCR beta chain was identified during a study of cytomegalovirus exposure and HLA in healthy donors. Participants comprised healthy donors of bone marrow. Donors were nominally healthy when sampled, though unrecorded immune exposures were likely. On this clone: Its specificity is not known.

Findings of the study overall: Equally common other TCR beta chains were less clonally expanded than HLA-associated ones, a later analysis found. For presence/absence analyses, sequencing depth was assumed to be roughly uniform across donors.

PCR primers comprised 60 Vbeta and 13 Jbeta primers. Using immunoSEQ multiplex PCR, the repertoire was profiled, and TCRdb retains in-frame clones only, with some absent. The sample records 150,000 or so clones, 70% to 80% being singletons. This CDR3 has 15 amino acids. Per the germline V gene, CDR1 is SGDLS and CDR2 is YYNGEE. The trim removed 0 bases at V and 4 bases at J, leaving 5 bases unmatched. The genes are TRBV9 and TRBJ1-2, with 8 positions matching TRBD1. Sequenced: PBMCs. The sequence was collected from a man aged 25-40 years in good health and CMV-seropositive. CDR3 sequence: CASSVATGTGYGYTF. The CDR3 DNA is TGTGCCAGCAGCGTAGCCACCGGGACAGGCTATGGCTACACCTTC.